Included here is one T cell receptor beta chain sequence, with context. The antigen remains undetermined. The V and J ends lost 3 bases and 0 bases, in that order; junction bases with no gene match: 18. This CDR3 region has 21 residues. In germline, CDR1 is LNHDA, CDR2 SQIVND (reference sequence). The data originate from a study of graft-versus-host responses after intestinal transplantation. This table comes from immunoSEQ multiplex PCR, and its TCRdb copy is limited to in-frame clones, with some not included. The sample contains 96,000 or so clones, more than 85% of which appear only once. The specimen comprised unstimulated CD4+ T cells sorted from spleen or lymph node cells, sampled before intestinal transplant. The TCR comes from a human donor who received an intestinal transplant. The rearrangement joins TRBV19 to TRBJ1-5; 9 bases are a match to TRBD1. This CDR3 reads CASSILTQPGQGLYSNQPQHF. The CDR3 DNA reads TGTGCCAGTAGTATCCTGACCCAACCGGGACAGGGACTTTATAGCAATCAGCCCCAGCATTTT.